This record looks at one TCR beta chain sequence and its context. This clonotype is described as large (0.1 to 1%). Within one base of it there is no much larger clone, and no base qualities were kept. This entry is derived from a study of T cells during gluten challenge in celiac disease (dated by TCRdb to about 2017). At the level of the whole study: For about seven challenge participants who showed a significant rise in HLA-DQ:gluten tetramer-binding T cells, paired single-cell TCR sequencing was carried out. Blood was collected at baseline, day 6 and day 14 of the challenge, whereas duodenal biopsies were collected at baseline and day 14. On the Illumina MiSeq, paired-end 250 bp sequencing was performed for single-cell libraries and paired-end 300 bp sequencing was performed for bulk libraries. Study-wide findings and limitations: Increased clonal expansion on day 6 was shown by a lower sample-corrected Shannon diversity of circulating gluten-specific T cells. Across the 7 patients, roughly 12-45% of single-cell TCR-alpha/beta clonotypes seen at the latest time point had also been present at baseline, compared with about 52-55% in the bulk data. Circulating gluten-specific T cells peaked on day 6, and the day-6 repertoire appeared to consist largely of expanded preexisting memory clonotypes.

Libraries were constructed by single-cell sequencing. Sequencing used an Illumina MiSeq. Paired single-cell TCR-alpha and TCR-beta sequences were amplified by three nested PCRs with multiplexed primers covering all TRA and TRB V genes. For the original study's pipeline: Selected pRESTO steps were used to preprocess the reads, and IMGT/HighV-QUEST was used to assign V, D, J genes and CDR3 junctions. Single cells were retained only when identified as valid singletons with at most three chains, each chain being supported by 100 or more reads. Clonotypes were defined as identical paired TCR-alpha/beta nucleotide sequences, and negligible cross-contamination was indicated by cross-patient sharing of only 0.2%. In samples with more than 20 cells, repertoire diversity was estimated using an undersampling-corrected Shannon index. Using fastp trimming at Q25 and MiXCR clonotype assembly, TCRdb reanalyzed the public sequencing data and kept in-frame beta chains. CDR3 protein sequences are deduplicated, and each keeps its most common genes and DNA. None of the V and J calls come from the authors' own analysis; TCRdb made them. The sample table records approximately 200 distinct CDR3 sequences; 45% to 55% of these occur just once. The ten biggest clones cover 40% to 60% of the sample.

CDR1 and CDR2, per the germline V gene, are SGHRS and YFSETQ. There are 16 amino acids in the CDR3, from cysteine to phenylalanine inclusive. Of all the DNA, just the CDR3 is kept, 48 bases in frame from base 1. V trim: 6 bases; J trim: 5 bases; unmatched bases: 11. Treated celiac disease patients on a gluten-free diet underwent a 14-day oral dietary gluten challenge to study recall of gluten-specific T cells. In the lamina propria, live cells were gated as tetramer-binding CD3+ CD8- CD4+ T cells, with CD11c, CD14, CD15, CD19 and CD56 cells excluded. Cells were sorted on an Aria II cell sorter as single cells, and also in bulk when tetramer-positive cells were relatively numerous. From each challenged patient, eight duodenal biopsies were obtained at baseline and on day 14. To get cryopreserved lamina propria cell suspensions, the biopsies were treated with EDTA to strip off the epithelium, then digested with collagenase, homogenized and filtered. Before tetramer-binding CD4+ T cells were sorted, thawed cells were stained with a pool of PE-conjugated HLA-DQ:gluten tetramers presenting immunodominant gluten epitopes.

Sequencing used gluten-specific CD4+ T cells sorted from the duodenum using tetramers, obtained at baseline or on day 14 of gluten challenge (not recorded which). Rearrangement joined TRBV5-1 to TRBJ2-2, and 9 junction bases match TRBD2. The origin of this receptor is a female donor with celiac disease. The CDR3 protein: CASTPGLAGWTGELFF. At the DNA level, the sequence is TGCGCCAGCACCCCTGGTCTAGCGGGATGGACCGGGGAGCTGTTTTTT.